This T cell receptor beta chain came from a study of CD8 T cells in ankylosing spondylitis. Study conclusions and caveats: A motif of 7 to 9 highly homologous TCR beta variants was seen as apparently characteristic of ankylosing spondylitis blood.

CDR1 is SGHRS and CDR2 is YFSETQ in the germline V gene. V gave up 0 bases and J gave up 0 bases; unmatched junction bases: 9. CDR3 size: 19 residues. One entry per CDR3 protein results from TCRdb running MiXCR on the 5' RACE reads. This sample has approximately 90,000 distinct CDR3 sequences; almost 8.5% occur once, and the top ten carry more than 9.5%. This clonotype has at least ten counts. Its antigen is as yet unknown. Sample: blood, either unsorted or a sorted T cell fraction (not recorded which). V and J are TRBV5-1 and TRBJ2-3; 11 bases map to TRBD2. This sequence originates from a male donor with ankylosing spondylitis or in good health (not recorded which). CDR3 residues: CASSLVDWRTSGSTDTQYF. The CDR3 DNA follows: TGCGCCAGCAGCTTGGTAGATTGGAGGACTAGCGGGAGCACAGATACGCAGTATTTT. Using reference TRBV5-1 and TRBJ2-3 for the parts outside the CDR3, the full variable domain is KAGVTQTPRYLIKTRGQQVTLSCSPISGHRSVSWYQQTPGQGLQFLFEYFSETQRNKGNFPGRFSGRQFSNSRSEMNVSTLELGDSALYLCASSLVDWRTSGSTDTQYFGPGTRLTVL.